The 12 T cell receptor beta chains below come from one sample, sequenced in a study of a mutant IDH1 vaccine in newly diagnosed glioma. No antigen has been identified for these receptors. Profiled with immunoSEQ multiplex PCR; TCRdb holds only in-frame clones, not every one. Counted here are some 25,000 clones, approximately 80% occurring once; the ten biggest clones make up over 8.5%. Described time point: week 5, during vaccination. Vaccine doses each comprised 300 ug of mutant IDH1 20-mer peptide, with topical imiquimod. Sequenced material: PBMCs, taken from a glioma patient whose treatment included an IDH1 peptide vaccine. These receptors originate from a middle-aged man with glioma.

The J gene is TRBJ1-5, the V gene TRBV27; 7 nucleotides align to TRBD1. CDR1 and CDR2 from the germline V gene are MNHEY and SMNVEV (reference sequence). V was pared by 6 bases and J by 3 bases, with 2 bases of the junction left unmatched. The CDR3 loop spans 13 amino acids. CDR3 bases: TGTGCCAGCAGGACAGGGCCCAATCAGCCCCAGCATTTT. Amino acids: CASRTGPNQPQHF.

This rearrangement joins TRBV6-1 to TRBJ2-7; either TRBD1 or TRBD2 may fit D (6 bases each). Trimming pared 5 bases from V and 1 base from J, leaving 12 bases between. Germline V gene lookup returns CDR1 MNHNS and CDR2 SASEGT. There are 14 residues in the CDR3. In nucleotides, the CDR3 is TGTGCCAGCAGTTGGGGGGCCCGGTCCTACGAGCAGTACTTC. Its protein is CASSWGARSYEQYF.

This chain joins TRBV2 and TRBJ2-5, with D hard to call. CDR1 SNHLY and CDR2 FYNNEI come from the germline V gene. This CDR3 is built from 17 residues. The V end lost 2 bases, the J end lost 0 bases, and 16 bases lay between the germline ends. The CDR3 spells CASSEIRAELNQETQYF. CDR3 DNA sequence: TGTGCCAGCAGTGAAATTAGGGCGGAGCTGAACCAAGAGACCCAGTACTTC.

CDR3 sequence reads: CASSQGSNVGGKTGELFF. CDR3 sequence (DNA): TGCGCCAGCAGCCAAGGGAGTAATGTGGGAGGTAAAACCGGGGAGCTGTTTTTT. The genes are TRBV4-1 and TRBJ2-2, with D perhaps matching TRBD2 (6 bases). The CDR3 is 18 amino acids. V was shortened by 1 base and J by 5 bases, with 20 bases between the two germline ends. CDR1 is MGHRA, CDR2 YSYEKL, per germline.

The CDR3 bases are TGTGCCAGCAGCTCCCCCGCCCGAGTCGGGGACACTGAAGCTTTCTTT. Its translation is CASSSPARVGDTEAFF. The V call is TRBV7-9, the J call TRBJ1-1; D unclear. The germline gives CDR1 SEHNR, CDR2 FQNEAQ (reference sequence). The CDR3 has 16 amino acids. Trimming shortened V by 4 bases and J by 3 bases, and 18 bases separated the two germline ends.

The chain combines TRBV11-2 with TRBJ2-3; TRBD2 agrees at 10 bases. The length of the CDR3 is 18 residues. The ends lost 7 bases at V and 1 base at J; junction bases unmatched: 14. Per the germline V gene, CDR1 is SGHAT and CDR2 is FQNNGV. The CDR3 sequence is CASTPPWSSGRRTDTQYF. The CDR3 DNA is TGTGCCAGCACCCCTCCGTGGAGTAGCGGGAGGCGCACAGATACGCAGTATTTT.

The CDR3 region is CASSIYLRGGGYQPQHF. For the CDR3, the DNA is TGTGCCAGTAGTATATATTTAAGGGGTGGGGGTTATCAGCCCCAGCATTTT. V and J are TRBV19 and TRBJ1-5, with a weak D call TRBD1 (5 bases). The V gene's germline CDR1 is LNHDA and CDR2 SQIVND (reference sequence). This CDR3 is built from 17 residues. Trimming cost V 2 bases and J 5 bases, with 19 bases left between them.

This clone is classed as medium-sized. The V call is TRBV11-3, the J call TRBJ2-1; 7 bases are shared with TRBD2. The J segment lost 8 bases and the V segment lost 5 bases, leaving 12 bases of the junction unmatched. The CDR3 is 15 amino acids. Germline lookup yields CDR1 SGHNT and CDR2 YENEEA. CDR3 sequence (DNA): TGTGCCAGCAGCAGACGACGCGGGAGTTATGATGAGCAGTTCTTC. Translating it yields CASSRRRGSYDEQFF.

The gene calls are TRBV6-6 and TRBJ2-7; 7 bases fit TRBD1. V lost 4 bases to trimming and J lost 0 bases; unmatched junction nucleotides: 6. Germline V gene lookup returns CDR1 MNHNY and CDR2 SVGAGI (reference sequence). The CDR3 is 15 amino acids. CDR3 DNA sequence: TGTGCCAGCAGTTTGCAGGGGGTTAGCTCCTACGAGCAGTACTTC. Translation gives CASSLQGVSSYEQYF.

The V call is TRBV18, the J call TRBJ1-1; possible D gene TRBD1, 6 bases. The V end lost 5 bases, the J end lost 5 bases, and 18 bases lay between the germline ends. Germline CDR1 and CDR2: KGHSH and LQKENI. This CDR3 has 15 residues. The CDR3 nucleotides are TGTGCCAGCTCAGCGGGTCCGGACAGAGGGACTGAAGCTTTCTTT. It encodes CASSAGPDRGTEAFF.

DNA of the CDR3: TGCGCCAGCAGCCAGGGAATCCTCAGGAGGGTCGCTGGAAACACCATATATTTT. Amino acid sequence: CASSQGILRRVAGNTIYF. V is TRBV4-1 and J is TRBJ1-3; D gene unclear. The V end was cut by 3 bases, the J end by 2 bases, with 20 bases between. Looked up from germline, CDR1 is MGHRA and CDR2 is YSYEKL. CDR3 length: 18 residues.

This rearrangement joins TRBV19 to TRBJ1-1, with D tentatively TRBD1 (5 bases). CDR1 and CDR2 (germline): LNHDA, SQIVND (reference sequence). V gave up 6 bases and J gave up 1 base, with 15 bases separating them. This CDR3 comprises 15 residues. This CDR3 reads CASSPRRGWNTEAFF. The CDR3 DNA sequence: TGTGCCAGTAGCCCACGAAGGGGATGGAACACTGAAGCTTTCTTT.